Described below is a single T cell receptor beta chain sequence and its context. The source of the sample is a study of OX40 agonist ivuxolimab in advanced cancers. Sequencing used immunoSEQ multiplex PCR; TCRdb keeps in-frame clones, though not all of them. The sample has some 90,000 clones, approximately 87% seen once. Patients who had autoimmune disease history or got systemic immunosuppression were left out. The clonotype was recovered from an adult with an advanced solid tumor such as melanoma, head and neck, liver or kidney cancer. Sequenced material: CD4+ or CD8+ T cells sorted from blood, taken in a trial of the OX40 agonist ivuxolimab.

CDR3 DNA: TGTGCCAGCAGCTCGGGACAGGGGACGAACACCGGGGAGCTGTTTTTT. Protein product: CASSSGQGTNTGELFF. J is TRBJ2-2 and V is TRBV7-9, with 10 bases aligning to TRBD1. J gave up 0 bases and V 4 bases, and 2 bases lay outside the gene matches. There are 16 residues in the CDR3. Germline CDR1 is SEHNR and CDR2 is FQNEAQ (reference sequence).